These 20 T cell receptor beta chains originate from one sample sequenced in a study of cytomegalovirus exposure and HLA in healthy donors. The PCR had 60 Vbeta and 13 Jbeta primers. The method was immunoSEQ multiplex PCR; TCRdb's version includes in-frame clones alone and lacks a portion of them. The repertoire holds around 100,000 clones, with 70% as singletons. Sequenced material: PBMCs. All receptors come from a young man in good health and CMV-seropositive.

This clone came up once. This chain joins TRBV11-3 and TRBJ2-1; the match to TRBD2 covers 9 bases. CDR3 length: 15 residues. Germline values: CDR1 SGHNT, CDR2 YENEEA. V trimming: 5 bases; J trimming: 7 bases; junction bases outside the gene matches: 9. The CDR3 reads CASSRMGLALNEQFF. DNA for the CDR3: TGTGCCAGCAGCCGGATGGGACTAGCCCTAAATGAGCAGTTCTTC.

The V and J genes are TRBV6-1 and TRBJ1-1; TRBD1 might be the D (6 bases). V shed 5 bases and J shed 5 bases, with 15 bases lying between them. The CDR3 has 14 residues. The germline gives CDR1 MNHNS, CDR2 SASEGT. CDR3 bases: TGTGCCAGCAGTCAACAGGGTTCTGGGACTGAAGCTTTCTTT. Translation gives CASSQQGSGTEAFF.

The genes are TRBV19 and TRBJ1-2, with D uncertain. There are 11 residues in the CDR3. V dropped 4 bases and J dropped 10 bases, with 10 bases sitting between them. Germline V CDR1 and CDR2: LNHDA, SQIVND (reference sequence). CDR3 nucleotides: TGTGCCAGTAGTAGGTTCGGAGACTACACCTTC. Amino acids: CASSRFGDYTF. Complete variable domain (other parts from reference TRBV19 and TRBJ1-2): DGGITQSPKYLFRKEGQNVTLSCEQNLNHDAMYWYRQDPGQGLRLIYYSQIVNDFQKGDIAEGYSVSREKKESFPLTVTSAQKNPTAFYLCASSRFGDYTFGSGTRLTVV.

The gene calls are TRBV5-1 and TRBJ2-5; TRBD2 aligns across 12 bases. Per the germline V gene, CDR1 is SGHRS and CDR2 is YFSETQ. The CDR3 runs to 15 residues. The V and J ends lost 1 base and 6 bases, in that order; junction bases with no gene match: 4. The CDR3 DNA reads TGCGCCAGCAGCTTGACTAGCGGGGGGATAAAGACCCAGTACTTC. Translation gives CASSLTSGGIKTQYF.

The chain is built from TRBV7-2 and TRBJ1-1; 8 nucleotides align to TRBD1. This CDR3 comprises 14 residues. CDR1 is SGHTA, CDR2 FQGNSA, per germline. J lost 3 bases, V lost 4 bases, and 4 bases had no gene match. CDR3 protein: CASSYRGRDTEAFF. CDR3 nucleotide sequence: TGTGCCAGCAGCTACAGGGGGAGGGACACTGAAGCTTTCTTT.

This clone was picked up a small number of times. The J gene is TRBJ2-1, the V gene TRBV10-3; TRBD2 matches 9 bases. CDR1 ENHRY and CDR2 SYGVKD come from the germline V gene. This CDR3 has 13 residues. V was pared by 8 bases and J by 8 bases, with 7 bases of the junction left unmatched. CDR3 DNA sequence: TGTGCCATCCGCGGGGGGGTTAAGGATGAGCAGTTCTTC. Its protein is CAIRGGVKDEQFF.

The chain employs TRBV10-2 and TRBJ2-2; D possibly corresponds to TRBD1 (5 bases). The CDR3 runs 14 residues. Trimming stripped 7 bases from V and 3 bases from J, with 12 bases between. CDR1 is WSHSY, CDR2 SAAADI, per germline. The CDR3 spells CASNSRVDTGELFF. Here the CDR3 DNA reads TGCGCCAGCAATAGCAGGGTCGACACCGGGGAGCTGTTTTTT.

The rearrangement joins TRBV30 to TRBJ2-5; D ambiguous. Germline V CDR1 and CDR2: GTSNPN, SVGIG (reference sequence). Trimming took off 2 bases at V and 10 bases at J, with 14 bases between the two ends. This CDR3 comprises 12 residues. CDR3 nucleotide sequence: TGTGCCTGGAGTTCTGCGTCTCCGGGCCAGTACTTC. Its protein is CAWSSASPGQYF.

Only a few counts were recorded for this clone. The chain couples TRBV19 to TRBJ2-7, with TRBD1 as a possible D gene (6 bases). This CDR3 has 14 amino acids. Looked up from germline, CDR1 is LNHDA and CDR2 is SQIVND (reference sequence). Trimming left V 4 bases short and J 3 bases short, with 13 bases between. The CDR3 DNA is TGTGCCAGTAGTACTCATCAGGACAGCTACGAGCAGTACTTC. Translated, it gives CASSTHQDSYEQYF.

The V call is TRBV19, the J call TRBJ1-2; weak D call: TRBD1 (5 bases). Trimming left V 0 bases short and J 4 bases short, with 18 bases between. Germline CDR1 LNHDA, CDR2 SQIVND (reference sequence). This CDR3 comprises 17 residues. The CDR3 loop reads CASSIDLEAGLAYGYTF. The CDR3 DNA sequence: TGTGCCAGTAGTATAGATCTAGAGGCGGGGCTAGCCTATGGCTACACCTTC.

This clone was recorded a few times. The DNA for the CDR3 is TGTGCCTGGAGTGTGGGTAAGGGGCAACGCCGTAGGCTTGAGCAGTTCTTC. This gives the protein CAWSVGKGQRRRLEQFF. This chain links TRBV30 with TRBJ2-1, with TRBD1 as a possible D gene (5 bases). Trimming left V 0 bases short and J 9 bases short, with 24 bases between. The CDR3 extends over 17 amino acids. Germline CDR1 is GTSNPN and CDR2 is SVGIG (reference sequence).

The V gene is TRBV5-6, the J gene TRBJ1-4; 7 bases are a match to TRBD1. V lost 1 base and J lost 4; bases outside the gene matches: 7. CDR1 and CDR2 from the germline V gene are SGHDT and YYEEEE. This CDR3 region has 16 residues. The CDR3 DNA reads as TGTGCCAGCAGCTTGCTGTCCTACAGGGGTAATGAAAAACTGTTTTTT. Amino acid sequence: CASSLLSYRGNEKLFF. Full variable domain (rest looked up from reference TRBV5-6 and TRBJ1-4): DAGVTQSPTHLIKTRGQQVTLRCSPKSGHDTVSWYQQALGQGPQFIFQYYEEEERQRGNFPDRFSGHQFPNYSSELNVNALLLGDSALYLCASSLLSYRGNEKLFFGSGTQLSVL.

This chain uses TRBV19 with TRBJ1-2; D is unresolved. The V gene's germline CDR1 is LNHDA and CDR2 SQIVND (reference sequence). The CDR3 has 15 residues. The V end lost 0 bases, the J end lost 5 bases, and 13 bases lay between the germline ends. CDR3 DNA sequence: TGTGCCAGTAGTATAGATGCCGGGATCTGGTATGGCTACACCTTC. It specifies CASSIDAGIWYGYTF.

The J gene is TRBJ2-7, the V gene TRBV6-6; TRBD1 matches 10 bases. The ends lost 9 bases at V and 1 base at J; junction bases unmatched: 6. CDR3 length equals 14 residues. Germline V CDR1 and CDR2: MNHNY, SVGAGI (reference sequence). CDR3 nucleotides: TGTGCCAGTAACGGACAGGGGGGATCCTACGAGCAGTACGTC. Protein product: CASNGQGGSYEQYV.

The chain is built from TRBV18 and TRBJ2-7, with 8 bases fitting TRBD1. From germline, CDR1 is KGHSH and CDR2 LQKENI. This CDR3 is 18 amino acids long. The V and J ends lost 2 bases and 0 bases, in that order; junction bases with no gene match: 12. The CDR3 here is CASSPGQGSSLSSYEQYV. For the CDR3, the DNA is TGTGCCAGCTCACCAGGACAGGGATCATCTTTGAGCTCCTACGAGCAGTACGTC.

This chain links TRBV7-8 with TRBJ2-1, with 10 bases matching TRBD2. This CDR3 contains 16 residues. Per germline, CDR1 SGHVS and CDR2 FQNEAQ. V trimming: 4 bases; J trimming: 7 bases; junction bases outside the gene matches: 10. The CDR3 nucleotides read TGTGCCAGCAGCTCGGGACTAGCGCGGTCAGGGAATGAGCAGTTCTTC. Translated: CASSSGLARSGNEQFF.

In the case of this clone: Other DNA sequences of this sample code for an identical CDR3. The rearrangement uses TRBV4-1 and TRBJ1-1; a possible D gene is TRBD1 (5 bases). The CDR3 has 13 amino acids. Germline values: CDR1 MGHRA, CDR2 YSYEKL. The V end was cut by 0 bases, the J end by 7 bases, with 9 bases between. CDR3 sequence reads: CASSQERGYEAFF. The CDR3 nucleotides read TGCGCCAGCAGCCAAGAGCGGGGCTATGAAGCTTTCTTT.

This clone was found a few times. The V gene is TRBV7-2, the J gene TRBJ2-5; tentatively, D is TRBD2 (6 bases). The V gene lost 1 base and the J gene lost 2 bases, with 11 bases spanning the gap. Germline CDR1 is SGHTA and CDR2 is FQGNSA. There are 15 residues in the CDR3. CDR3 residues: CASSLGSGAQETQYF. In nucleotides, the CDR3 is TGTGCCAGCAGCTTAGGTAGCGGAGCTCAAGAGACCCAGTACTTC. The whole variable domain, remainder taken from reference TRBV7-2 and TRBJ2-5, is GAGVSQSPSNKVTEKGKDVELRCDPISGHTALYWYRQSLGQGLEFLIYFQGNSAPDKSGLPSDRFSAERTGGSVSTLTIQRTQQEDSAVYLCASSLGSGAQETQYFGPGTRLLVL.

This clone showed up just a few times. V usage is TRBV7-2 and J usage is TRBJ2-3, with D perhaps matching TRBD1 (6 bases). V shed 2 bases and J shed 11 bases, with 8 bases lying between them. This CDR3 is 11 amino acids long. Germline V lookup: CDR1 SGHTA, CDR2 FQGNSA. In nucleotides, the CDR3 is TGTGCCAGCAGCTTACGAGGGGGGCAGTATTTT. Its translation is CASSLRGGQYF. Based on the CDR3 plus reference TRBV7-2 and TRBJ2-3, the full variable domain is GAGVSQSPSNKVTEKGKDVELRCDPISGHTALYWYRQSLGQGLEFLIYFQGNSAPDKSGLPSDRFSAERTGGSVSTLTIQRTQQEDSAVYLCASSLRGGQYFGPGTRLTVL.

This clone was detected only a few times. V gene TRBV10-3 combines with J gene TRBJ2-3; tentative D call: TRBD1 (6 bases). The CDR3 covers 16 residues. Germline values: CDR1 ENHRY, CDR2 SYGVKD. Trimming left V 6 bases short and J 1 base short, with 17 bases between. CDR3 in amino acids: CAISTYKRQGTDTQYF. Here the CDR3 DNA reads TGTGCCATCAGCACCTATAAAAGACAGGGCACAGATACGCAGTATTTT.